Below, one T cell receptor beta chain is given with its context. Donors comprised healthy HIV-negative adults lacking recent acute infections or vaccinations. The data derive from a study of shared clonotypes between healthy human individuals. The data were produced by immunoSEQ multiplex PCR, yet TCRdb's version contains in-frame clones alone and is incomplete. The table shows millions of clones, with approximately 92% occurring only once. There are 15 residues in the CDR3. Trimming removed 3 bases at V and 0 bases at J, with 9 bases between. Germline V gene data show CDR1 as WSHSY and CDR2 as SAAADI.

Sequencing was performed on naive CD4+ T cells sorted from blood. The subset is: CD45RA+ positively selected. The sequence derives from a man younger than 30 in good health. The J gene is TRBJ1-5, the V gene TRBV10-2, with no clear D. The CDR3 sequence is CASSEGGPSNQPQHF. As DNA, the CDR3 is TGCGCCAGCAGTGAAGGTGGTCCTAGCAATCAGCCCCAGCATTTT.